This T cell receptor (beta chain) is drawn from a study of cytomegalovirus exposure and HLA in healthy donors. Whole-study findings and limits: 87-base-pair reads could not separate some V segments, including TRBV6-2 and TRBV6-3. Most CMV-associated TCR beta chains were later found to appear HLA-restricted. The only immune exposure information that was available was CMV serostatus.

Amplification used 60 Vbeta primers and 13 Jbeta primers. The data were produced by immunoSEQ multiplex PCR, yet TCRdb's version contains in-frame clones alone and is incomplete. Of around 170,000 clones in the sample, roughly 80% were seen once. Per germline, CDR1 ENHRY and CDR2 SYGVKD. CDR3 length equals 14 residues. V shed 10 bases, J shed 7 bases, and the junction held 12 bases outside the gene matches. For this clone: Its antigen is not identified.

Source material: PBMCs. This receptor was obtained from a man between 45 and 60 years old in good health and CMV-seronegative. The J gene is TRBJ1-1, the V gene TRBV10-3; 10 bases fit TRBD1. This chain's CDR3 is CATTGTGVQFEAFF. The CDR3 coding sequence is TGTGCCACCACCGGGACAGGGGTGCAATTTGAAGCTTTCTTT.